The next 25 T cell receptor beta chains were all read from a single sample in a study of a mutant IDH1 vaccine in newly diagnosed glioma. The antigens of these receptors remain unknown. Documented time point: week 11, during vaccination. Mutant IDH1 20-mer peptide, at 300 ug, made up each vaccine dose, with topical imiquimod. The data were produced by immunoSEQ multiplex PCR, yet TCRdb's version contains in-frame clones alone and is incomplete. The data contain some 130,000 clones, roughly 77% of them singletons. Source: PBMCs, taken from a glioma patient whose treatment included an IDH1 peptide vaccine. All receptors derive from a man between 40 and 49 years old with glioma.

The chain is built from TRBV6-1 and TRBJ1-5; D gene ambiguous. The CDR3 is 15 residues long. Trimming left V 1 base short and J 10 bases short, with 17 bases between. CDR1 MNHNS and CDR2 SASEGT come from the germline V gene. DNA of the CDR3: TGTGCCAGCAGTGAAGATAGCGACGGCCGGGCTCCCCAGCATTTT. Protein product: CASSEDSDGRAPQHF.

This chain links TRBV21-1 with TRBJ1-5. TRBV21-1 is a pseudogene locus. This CDR3 is 11 amino acids long. This CDR3 reads CASSTTGPQHF. DNA of the CDR3: TGTGCCAGCAGCACCACGGGGCCCCAGCATTTT.

This clone occurred once. J is TRBJ2-3 and V is TRBV25-1, with a tentative D call TRBD1 (8 bases). The CDR3 is 15 residues long. The germline CDR1 and CDR2 sequences are MGHDK and SYGVNS. V was pared by 4 bases and J by 0 bases, with 11 bases between. The CDR3 region has the DNA TGTGCCAGCAGTGTACAGGGGGGGAGCACAGATACGCAGTATTTT. It codes for CASSVQGGSTDTQYF. Together with reference TRBV25-1 and TRBJ2-3, the CDR3 gives the full variable domain: EADIYQTPRYLVIGTGKKITLECSQTMGHDKMYWYQQDPGMELHLIHYSYGVNSTEKGDLSSESTVSRIRTEHFPLTLESARPSHTSQYLCASSVQGGSTDTQYFGPGTRLTVL.

The V call is TRBV19, the J call TRBJ2-6; D is uncertain. CDR3 length: 16 amino acids. V was cut by 6 bases and J by 0 bases, with 12 bases left in between. In germline, CDR1 is LNHDA, CDR2 SQIVND (reference sequence). CDR3: CASRPYMDSGANVLTF. CDR3 sequence (DNA): TGTGCCAGTAGACCCTACATGGACTCTGGGGCCAACGTCCTGACTTTC.

The rearrangement uses TRBV7-2 and TRBJ2-3; D remains unclear. The germline V and J ends were trimmed by 5 bases and 1 base, with 4 bases remaining between them. Germline V gene sequence: CDR1 SGHTA, CDR2 FQGNSA. This CDR3 has 12 residues. The DNA for the CDR3 is TGTGCCAGCAGCCCCCGCACAGATACGCAGTATTTT. Residues: CASSPRTDTQYF.

The chain uses TRBV15 and TRBJ2-5, with no clear D. Per the germline V gene, CDR1 is LNHNV and CDR2 is YYDKDF (reference sequence). The CDR3 has 15 amino acids. V was pared by 0 bases and J by 2 bases, with 10 bases between. CDR3: CATSRDLEGQETQYF. The CDR3 DNA follows: TGTGCCACCAGCAGAGATCTTGAAGGACAAGAGACCCAGTACTTC.

This chain joins TRBV4-3 and TRBJ1-6; weak D call: TRBD1 (5 bases). Germline V gene sequence: CDR1 LGHNA, CDR2 YSLEER. The CDR3 runs to 18 residues. The V end lost 3 bases, the J end lost 4 bases, and 19 bases lay between the germline ends. As DNA, the CDR3 is TGCGCCAGCAGCCAGTACTGGGGGGAGGGTGAATATAATTCACCCCTCCACTTT. Its translation is CASSQYWGEGEYNSPLHF.

The rearrangement links TRBV7-2 to TRBJ2-3; 11 positions match TRBD2. Germline V gene lookup returns CDR1 SGHTA and CDR2 FQGNSA. There are 18 residues in the CDR3. The V segment lost 5 bases and the J segment 4 bases; nucleotides outside the gene matches: 14. The CDR3 DNA is TGTGCCAGCAGCGTTAGCGGGAGGGCCTTGTCGGCAGCAGATACGCAGTATTTT. Protein sequence: CASSVSGRALSAADTQYF.

The V and J genes are TRBV28 and TRBJ1-1; D gene ambiguous. V lost 5 bases and J 2 bases, leaving 15 bases between the germline ends. This CDR3 is built from 15 residues. The germline V gene has CDR1 MDHEN and CDR2 SYDVKM. DNA of the CDR3: TGTGCCAGCAGTCCGCTTCCGAGACATAACACTGAAGCTTTCTTT. Protein sequence: CASSPLPRHNTEAFF. Combining the CDR3 with reference TRBV28 and TRBJ1-1 gives the whole variable domain DVKVTQSSRYLVKRTGEKVFLECVQDMDHENMFWYRQDPGLGLRLIYFSYDVKMKEKGDIPEGYSVSREKKERFSLILESASTNQTSMYLCASSPLPRHNTEAFFGQGTRLTVV.

The chain couples TRBV29-1 to TRBJ2-7, with TRBD2 matching 9 bases. Germline V gene data show CDR1 as SQVTM and CDR2 as ANQGSEA. CDR3 length: 13 residues. V lost 3 bases to trimming and J lost 0 bases; unmatched junction nucleotides: 0. CDR3 bases: TGCAGCGTTGATAGCGGGAGCTCCTACGAGCAGTACTTC. Its protein product is CSVDSGSSYEQYF.

V and J are TRBV7-2 and TRBJ2-4; a possible D gene is TRBD2 (5 bases). Germline-derived CDR1 and CDR2 are SGHTA and FQGNSA. This CDR3 comprises 15 residues. V lost 5 bases, J lost 6 bases, and 17 bases lay in between. The CDR3 loop reads CASSINGVGRNIQYF. In DNA form, the CDR3 reads TGTGCCAGCAGCATCAACGGGGTGGGGAGAAACATTCAGTACTTC.

The chain combines TRBV28 with TRBJ1-5; no firm D call. The CDR3 has 17 residues. Germline assignment: CDR1 MDHEN and CDR2 SYDVKM. The germline V and J ends were trimmed by 7 bases and 0 bases, with 19 bases remaining between them. The chain's CDR3 is CASTRSISFASNQPQHF. CDR3 DNA: TGTGCCAGCACCCGAAGCATTAGTTTTGCTAGCAATCAGCCCCAGCATTTT.

CDR3 sequence: CASSFAGYGNTEAFF. CDR3 in DNA: TGCGCCAGCAGCTTCGCAGGTTACGGGAACACTGAAGCTTTCTTT. This sequence joins TRBV5-1 and TRBJ1-1; D unclear. Germline V gene sequence: CDR1 SGHRS, CDR2 YFSETQ. This CDR3 comprises 15 residues. V lost 2 bases and J 1 base, leaving 12 bases between the germline ends. The full variable domain, in which reference TRBV5-1 and TRBJ1-1 provide the parts outside the CDR3, is KAGVTQTPRYLIKTRGQQVTLSCSPISGHRSVSWYQQTPGQGLQFLFEYFSETQRNKGNFPGRFSGRQFSNSRSEMNVSTLELGDSALYLCASSFAGYGNTEAFFGQGTRLTVV.

J is TRBJ2-7 and V is TRBV7-9; D remains ambiguous. The V end was cut by 6 bases, the J end by 1 base, with 7 bases between. The CDR3 length is 12 residues. CDR1 is SEHNR, CDR2 FQNEAQ, per germline (reference sequence). The CDR3 spells CASSRLSYEQYF. Here the CDR3 DNA reads TGTGCCAGCAGTAGACTGTCCTACGAGCAGTACTTC.

This clone turned up a few times. The rearrangement joins TRBV2 to TRBJ1-2; 10 bases match TRBD1. The V gene end was trimmed by 6 bases and the J gene end by 4 bases; junction bases not matched to a gene: 8. The length of the CDR3 is 15 residues. The V gene's germline CDR1 is SNHLY and CDR2 FYNNEI. In nucleotides, the CDR3 is TGTGCCAGCAGCGGGTGGGGACAGGGGTCCTATGGCTACACCTTC. Protein product: CASSGWGQGSYGYTF. Full variable domain (missing parts from reference TRBV2 and TRBJ1-2): EPEVTQTPSHQVTQMGQEVILRCVPISNHLYFYWYRQILGQKVEFLVSFYNNEISEKSEIFDDQFSVERPDGSNFTLKIRSTKLEDSAMYFCASSGWGQGSYGYTFGSGTRLTVV.

The chain recombines TRBV7-1 with TRBJ2-7; 7 bases line up with TRBD1. TRBV7-1 is assigned to the ORF class and has an uncertain function. The CDR3 loop spans 15 amino acids. Trimming cost V 4 bases and J 3 bases; bases outside gene matches: 9. The CDR3 DNA is TGTGCCAGCAGCTTTACGGGGACAGAATTCTACGAGCAGTACTTC. Translation gives CASSFTGTEFYEQYF.

The CDR3 loop reads CASSYSADQPQHF. CDR3 bases: TGTGCCAGCAGTTACTCGGCCGATCAGCCCCAGCATTTT. The chain employs TRBV6-6 and TRBJ1-5; no reliable D call. The ends were cut back, 0 bases at V and 5 bases at J, with 5 bases in the middle. CDR1 is MNHNY, CDR2 SVGAGI, per germline (reference sequence). This CDR3 region has 13 residues.

This clone was picked up a small number of times. This CDR3 is CASSLDRSLILYEQYF. As DNA, the CDR3 is TGTGCCAGCTCCCTCGACAGGTCCCTCATACTGTACGAGCAGTACTTC. The chain combines TRBV18 with TRBJ2-7; possibly TRBD1 for D (6 bases). V lost 6 bases, J lost 4 bases, and 22 bases lay in between. The germline gives CDR1 KGHSH, CDR2 LQKENI. CDR3 length equals 16 residues.

This sequence joins TRBV15 and TRBJ2-5; maybe TRBD2 (6 bases). V lost 3 bases and J lost 5, with 13 bases in between. Per germline, CDR1 LNHNV and CDR2 YYDKDF (reference sequence). There are 14 residues in the CDR3. The CDR3 spells CATSRDLGGETQYF. CDR3 nucleotide sequence: TGTGCCACCAGCAGGGACCTTGGGGGGGAGACCCAGTACTTC.

The rearrangement uses TRBV5-5 and TRBJ1-1, with D perhaps matching TRBD1 (5 bases). CDR1 and CDR2 from the germline V gene are SGHKS and YYEKEE (reference sequence). CDR3 length equals 14 residues. Trimming removed 1 base at V and 4 bases at J, with 11 bases between. CDR3 sequence: CASSLSQGPTEAFF. The CDR3 coding sequence is TGTGCCAGCAGCTTGTCTCAGGGCCCCACTGAAGCTTTCTTT.

This chain uses TRBV9 with TRBJ2-3; D remains ambiguous. The germline CDR1 and CDR2 sequences are SGDLS and YYNGEE. The V end lost 0 bases, the J end lost 8 bases, and 7 bases lay between the germline ends. CDR3 size: 12 residues. The CDR3 spells CASSVDVGTQYF. CDR3 DNA sequence: TGTGCCAGCAGCGTAGATGTTGGTACGCAGTATTTT.

This clone appeared once. V gene TRBV5-1 combines with J gene TRBJ2-5; D call uncertain. Germline V lookup: CDR1 SGHRS, CDR2 YFSETQ. CDR3 length: 15 residues. The V gene lost 0 bases and the J gene lost 4 bases, with 13 bases spanning the gap. CDR3 in amino acids: CASSLGLGARETQYF. The CDR3 region has the DNA TGCGCCAGCAGCTTGGGTCTGGGCGCCAGAGAGACCCAGTACTTC.

The genes are TRBV10-3 and TRBJ2-3; D not resolved. The CDR3 is 16 residues long. With 0 bases removed from V and 2 bases from J, the gap between germline ends came to 12 bases. Germline lookup yields CDR1 ENHRY and CDR2 SYGVKD. The CDR3 region is CAISESTGLVTDTQYF. CDR3 bases: TGTGCCATCAGTGAGTCGACGGGCCTGGTCACAGATACGCAGTATTTT.

This chain uses TRBV15 with TRBJ1-2, with a weak D call TRBD1 (5 bases). Trimming stripped 0 bases from V and 2 bases from J, with 10 bases between. The CDR3 consists of 15 residues. Germline CDR1 LNHNV, CDR2 YYDKDF (reference sequence). The CDR3 sequence: CATSRDDTGNYGYTF. The CDR3 bases are TGTGCCACCAGCAGAGATGATACAGGAAACTATGGCTACACCTTC.

The chain carries TRBV4-2 and TRBJ2-5; 8 bases agree with TRBD2. This CDR3 comprises 18 residues. Germline values: CDR1 LGHNA, CDR2 YNFKEQ. The V gene end was trimmed by 0 bases and the J gene end by 5 bases; junction bases not matched to a gene: 14. The CDR3 reads CASSQDPASGLRGETQYF. As DNA, the CDR3 is TGTGCCAGCAGCCAAGATCCGGCTAGCGGGCTCCGGGGGGAGACCCAGTACTTC.